This TCR beta chain is drawn from a study of T cell responses to AZD1222 COVID-19 vaccine. Per the germline V gene, CDR1 is LNHNV and CDR2 is YYDKDF (reference sequence). The V and J ends lost 1 base and 3 bases, in that order; junction bases with no gene match: 4. The CDR3 totals 15 residues. Some clones are missing from TCRdb's copy, which holds only in-frame ones; the method was immunoSEQ multiplex PCR. The sample lists roughly 98,000 clones; around 94% were seen once. The clonotype comes from an adult in good health. The chain links TRBV15 to TRBJ2-7, with TRBD1 matching over 9 bases. The sample in question was peripheral blood, obtained on day 0 of AZD1222 vaccination. CDR3 nucleotides: TGTGCCACCAGCAGAGGTACAGGGGGCAACTACGAGCAGTACTTC. Residues: CATSRGTGGNYEQYF. The whole variable domain, filled in from reference TRBV15 and TRBJ2-7, reads DAMVIQNPRYQVTQFGKPVTLSCSQTLNHNVMYWYQQKSSQAPKLLFHYYDKDFNNEADTPDNFQSRRPNTSFCFLDIRSPGLGDTAMYLCATSRGTGGNYEQYFGPGTRLTVT.